The next 9 T cell receptor beta chains were all read from a single sample in a study of T cell repertoires in breast cancer. During the second nested PCR, blocking oligonucleotides suppressed genes that were not paired. MiXCR, run by TCRdb on the emulsion pairing reads, gives a single entry per CDR3 protein. This table holds roughly 39,000 distinct CDR3 sequences, roughly 42% found once. Primers covering all TCR V genes were used in emulsion RT-PCR on CD8+ T cells. Sequenced input: CD8+ T cells. The receptors stem from a pool of human donors with breast cancer or a healthy control (not recorded which).

Only a few counts were recorded for this clonotype. The rearrangement links TRBV29-1 to TRBJ1-2; D may be TRBD1 (5 bases). The CDR3 spans 13 residues. V lost 4 bases to trimming and J lost 4 bases, with 13 bases between them. Germline assignment: CDR1 SQVTM and CDR2 ANQGSEA. This CDR3 reads CSVVASRAYGYTF. The DNA for the CDR3 is TGCAGCGTTGTGGCATCCAGGGCCTATGGCTACACCTTC.

The chain carries TRBV11-2 and TRBJ2-1, with 7 bases lining up with TRBD1. The CDR3 runs 14 residues. Per the germline V gene, CDR1 is SGHAT and CDR2 is FQNNGV. The junction had 12 bases not matched to a gene; V was cut back by 6 bases and J by 10 bases. The CDR3 DNA is TGTGCCAGCAGGGGAATACAGGGGATCCGGGAGCAGTTCTTC. Amino acid sequence: CASRGIQGIREQFF. The complete variable domain, with remaining parts taken from reference TRBV11-2 and TRBJ2-1, reads EAGVAQSPRYKIIEKRQSVAFWCNPISGHATLYWYQQILGQGPKLLIQFQNNGVVDDSQLPKDRFSAERLKGVDSTLKIQPAKLEDSAVYLCASRGIQGIREQFFGPGTRLTVL.

V usage is TRBV29-1 and J usage is TRBJ2-7; 7 positions agree with TRBD2. Trimming took 5 bases from V and 5 from J; bases not matched to a gene: 12. This CDR3 has 14 residues. Germline values: CDR1 SQVTM, CDR2 ANQGSEA. In nucleotides, the CDR3 is TGCAGCGTTCAAAAGCGGGACTGGGCCCACGAGCAGTACTTC. The encoded protein is CSVQKRDWAHEQYF.

This clonotype turned up a few times. This chain joins TRBV6-1 and TRBJ2-5; no clear D gene. Germline CDR1 is MNHNS and CDR2 is SASEGT. CDR3 length equals 15 residues. Trimming cost V 7 bases and J 2 bases, with 17 bases left between them. The CDR3: CASIGNHKGQETQYF. Here the CDR3 DNA reads TGTGCCAGCATCGGTAATCATAAGGGTCAAGAGACCCAGTACTTC.

This clonotype was counted between two and nine times. The chain uses TRBV20-1 and TRBJ1-1, with D possibly being TRBD1 (6 bases). V gave up 6 bases and J gave up 6 bases, with 17 bases separating them. Per germline, CDR1 DFQATT and CDR2 SNEGSKA (reference sequence). The CDR3 length is 13 residues. The CDR3 spells CSAPGPGVAEAFF. In DNA form, the CDR3 reads TGCAGTGCCCCAGGCCCAGGGGTGGCTGAAGCTTTCTTT.

V gene TRBV19 combines with J gene TRBJ1-2, with D possibly matching TRBD1 (5 bases). Germline CDR1 and CDR2: LNHDA and SQIVND (reference sequence). The CDR3 runs to 13 residues. Trimming pared 6 bases from V and 8 bases from J, leaving 16 bases between. For the CDR3, the DNA is TGTGCCAGTAGCTCCCGGACAAGGGACGGCTACACCTTC. Protein: CASSSRTRDGYTF.

This clonotype was seen ten or more times. The rearrangement uses TRBV19 and TRBJ1-5; D remains ambiguous. The CDR3 has 13 amino acids. Looked up from germline, CDR1 is LNHDA and CDR2 is SQIVND (reference sequence). V lost 7 bases and J lost 5, with 12 bases in between. The CDR3 loop is CASNFGGDQPQHF. The CDR3, as DNA: TGTGCCAGTAACTTTGGAGGTGATCAGCCCCAGCATTTT.

About this clonotype itself: A clone one base away is much larger, so this may be a read error. This sequence joins TRBV28 and TRBJ1-5, with D perhaps matching TRBD1 (5 bases). The CDR3 sequence is 15 residues long. Looked up from germline, CDR1 is MDHEN and CDR2 is SYDVKM. CDR3 protein: CASTLQGGANQLQHF. In nucleotides, the CDR3 is TGTGCCAGCACTCTTCAAGGAGGGGCGAATCAGCTCCAGCATTTT.

V gene TRBV4-1 combines with J gene TRBJ2-5; D not certain. CDR1 and CDR2 (germline): MGHRA, YSYEKL. V gave up 0 bases and J gave up 5 bases, with 7 bases separating them. There are 13 residues in the CDR3. The CDR3 bases are TGCGCCAGCAGCCAAGAGGATTGGGAGACCCAGTACTTC. Translation: CASSQEDWETQYF.